Listed here are 20 T cell receptor beta chains from one sample, sequenced in a study of sequential checkpoint blockade in melanoma. The treatment here: randomized to nivolumab then ipilimumab (arm A) or the reverse (arm B). Sequencing used immunoSEQ multiplex PCR; TCRdb keeps in-frame clones, though not all of them. The sample shows roughly 3,000 clones, 18% of them seen only once. Here the sequenced sample was tumor tissue (inferred from file names), taken from a patient given nivolumab and ipilimumab in sequence. These receptor sequences come from a human donor with melanoma.

This clone is deemed large. V is TRBV18 and J is TRBJ1-4; unclear D gene. Germline V CDR1 and CDR2: KGHSH, LQKENI. The V end lost 2 bases, the J end lost 8 bases, and 9 bases lay between the germline ends. This CDR3 is built from 13 residues. The CDR3 here is CASSPGFGEKLFF. The CDR3, as DNA: TGTGCCAGCTCACCAGGTTTTGGGGAAAAACTGTTTTTT.

In this sample, this clone turned up a few times. The J gene is TRBJ2-5, the V gene TRBV28, with 10 bases identical to TRBD2. This CDR3 contains 13 residues. Germline-derived CDR1 and CDR2 are MDHEN and SYDVKM. Trimming removed 8 bases from V and 3 bases from J; junction bases left unmatched: 3. Here the CDR3 DNA reads TGTGCCAGCGACAGCGGGGGGGAAGAGACCCAGTACTTC. Translating gives CASDSGGEETQYF.

The chain combines TRBV28 with TRBJ2-3; D not certain. Trimming removed 5 bases at V and 8 bases at J, with 20 bases between. Germline V gene data show CDR1 as MDHEN and CDR2 as SYDVKM. The CDR3 length is 15 residues. The CDR3 sequence is CASSPPYVGSGTQYF. In nucleotides, the CDR3 is TGTGCCAGCAGTCCCCCCTATGTGGGCTCCGGTACGCAGTATTTT.

V gene TRBV6-7 combines with J gene TRBJ1-1; D may be TRBD1 (5 bases). TRBV6-7 is noted as an ORF with a role that remains uncertain. This CDR3 spans 11 amino acids. Trimming pared 1 base from V and 11 bases from J, leaving 8 bases between. In DNA form, the CDR3 reads TGTGCCAGCAGTTACTGGGGCGAGGCTTTCTTT. It codes for CASSYWGEAFF.

The genes are TRBV2 and TRBJ2-1; 13 bases line up with TRBD2. CDR3 length: 15 residues. The J segment lost 6 bases and the V segment lost 6 bases, leaving 5 bases of the junction unmatched. Germline lookup yields CDR1 SNHLY and CDR2 FYNNEI. As DNA, the CDR3 is TGTGCCAGCAGCAAGACTAGCGGGGGGCGCAATGAGCAGTTCTTC. Its protein product is CASSKTSGGRNEQFF.

This clone is medium-sized in the sample. V and J are TRBV6-8 and TRBJ1-2, with D uncertain. The CDR3 covers 13 residues. Germline CDR1 reads MNHGY; CDR2 reads SAAAGT. The V end was cut by 10 bases, the J end by 8 bases, with 20 bases between. CDR3: CAISLGMGWGYTF. The CDR3 nucleotides are TGTGCCATCTCCCTAGGGATGGGGTGGGGCTACACCTTC.

This clone was recorded at least ten times. The chain recombines TRBV11-3 with TRBJ1-2; 9 nucleotides match TRBD1. Germline CDR1 is SGHNT and CDR2 is YENEEA. V was pared by 1 base and J by 10 bases, with 13 bases of the junction left unmatched. The CDR3 spans 16 residues. The CDR3 DNA follows: TGTGCCAGCAGCTTAGTTGGGAGCGGACAGGGGCCTGACTACACCTTC. It specifies CASSLVGSGQGPDYTF.

CDR3: CASSPQSLGYEQYF. CDR3 coding DNA: TGTGCCAGTAGCCCCCAATCACTAGGTTACGAGCAGTACTTC. The chain couples TRBV19 to TRBJ2-7; tentative D call: TRBD2 (5 bases). Germline values: CDR1 LNHDA, CDR2 SQIVND (reference sequence). The CDR3 covers 14 residues. V lost 6 bases and J 4 bases, leaving 16 bases between the germline ends.

This clone has just a few counts. The chain employs TRBV15 and TRBJ2-7; 10 bases fit TRBD1. The V and J ends lost 3 bases and 3 bases, in that order; junction bases with no gene match: 2. Germline CDR1 reads LNHNV; CDR2 reads YYDKDF (reference sequence). The CDR3 spans 14 residues. The CDR3 spells CATSRDRGSYEQYF. The CDR3, as DNA: TGTGCCACCAGCAGGGACAGGGGGAGCTACGAGCAGTACTTC.

This clone was seen more than once but under ten times. The chain combines TRBV6-8 with TRBJ2-7, with 7 bases identical to TRBD1. The length of the CDR3 is 13 residues. CDR1 MNHGY and CDR2 SAAAGT come from the germline V gene. Trimming took 5 bases from V and 3 from J; bases not matched to a gene: 4. CDR3 amino acids: CASSANRGYEQYV. In nucleotides, the CDR3 is TGTGCCAGCAGTGCCAACAGGGGCTACGAGCAGTACGTC.

This clone is large (0.1 to 1%). Sequence at one end of the junction differs from germline and may be a read error. The genes are TRBV15 and TRBJ2-5; TRBD2 aligns across 11 bases. The CDR3 spans 18 residues. Germline V gives CDR1 LNHNV, CDR2 YYDKDF (reference sequence). The CDR3 protein is CATRRGERLAGTQETQYF. The CDR3 DNA reads TGTGCCACCAGGAGAGGAGAAAGACTAGCGGGGACCCAAGAGACCCAGTACTTC.

The chain recombines TRBV6-7 with TRBJ1-4, with D hard to call. TRBV6-7 is recorded as an ORF, its role being uncertain. V gave up 6 bases and J gave up 0 bases, with 8 bases separating them. This CDR3 contains 14 residues. CDR3 in DNA: TGTGCCAGCAGGTCAGTAGCAACTAATGAAAAACTGTTTTTT. The encoded protein is CASRSVATNEKLFF.

This clone came up many times. CDR3 amino acids: CASSSQGRTNEKLFF. In nucleotides, the CDR3 is TGTGCCAGCAGCTCCCAGGGGAGGACTAATGAAAAACTGTTTTTT. This chain links TRBV11-3 with TRBJ1-4, with D maybe TRBD1 (6 bases). Germline V lookup: CDR1 SGHNT, CDR2 YENEEA. The length of the CDR3 is 15 residues. Trimming removed 4 bases from V and 2 bases from J, with 11 bases in between.

The CDR3 bases are TGTGCCAGCACCCCCCGCGGTACGGCCCAGTACTTC. This encodes CASTPRGTAQYF. The V call is TRBV28, the J call TRBJ2-5; D is unresolved. Per germline, CDR1 MDHEN and CDR2 SYDVKM. The CDR3 has 12 amino acids. V shed 7 bases and J shed 9 bases, with 15 bases lying between them.

This clone was counted only a few times. The rearrangement joins TRBV28 to TRBJ1-5, with D tentatively TRBD1 (5 bases). Trimming took off 4 bases at V and 6 bases at J, with 13 bases between the two ends. Germline-derived CDR1 and CDR2 are MDHEN and SYDVKM. The CDR3 is made up of 14 amino acids. Here the CDR3 DNA reads TGTGCCAGCAGTTGGCAGGGTTTGGGTCAGCCCCAGCATTTT. It encodes CASSWQGLGQPQHF.

This clone was observed at least ten times. The gene calls are TRBV11-3 and TRBJ2-7, with D perhaps matching TRBD1 or TRBD2 (5 bases each). This CDR3 has 14 amino acids. The V and J ends lost 2 bases and 7 bases respectively, with 15 bases between them. Looked up from germline, CDR1 is SGHNT and CDR2 is YENEEA. CDR3 DNA sequence: TGTGCCAGCAGCTTAAGTGGGGAGCAGGGAGAGCAGTACTTC. Translating it yields CASSLSGEQGEQYF.

This clone was seen ten or more times. The chain has TRBV5-3 and TRBJ1-2; 10 bases are a match to TRBD1. TRBV5-3 is reported as an ORF; its role is uncertain. V shed 1 base, J shed 3 bases, and the junction held 15 bases outside the gene matches. This CDR3 spans 19 amino acids. The CDR3 here is CARSLRGPGQGPHYYGYTF. The CDR3 DNA is TGTGCCAGAAGCTTGCGGGGTCCGGGACAGGGGCCTCACTACTATGGCTACACCTTC.

This chain connects TRBV18 to TRBJ2-1; 9 nucleotides align to TRBD2. V was clipped by 5 bases and J by 9 bases; unmatched bases: 8. The CDR3 contains 14 residues. The germline V gene encodes CDR1 KGHSH and CDR2 LQKENI. DNA for the CDR3: TGTGCCAGCTCAATGGCTAGCGGGGTAGGTGAGCAGTTCTTC. Translating it yields CASSMASGVGEQFF.

In this sample, this clone turned up many times. J is TRBJ2-6 and V is TRBV11-3; tentative D call: TRBD1 (5 bases). V dropped 5 bases and J dropped 0 bases, with 8 bases sitting between them. The length of the CDR3 is 15 residues. Germline values: CDR1 SGHNT, CDR2 YENEEA. For the CDR3, the DNA is TGTGCCAGCAGCCAACAGGACTCTGGGGCCAACGTCCTGACTTTC. Protein: CASSQQDSGANVLTF.

CDR3 protein: CASSVLSGGYGYTF. The CDR3 nucleotides are TGTGCCAGCAGTGTCCTGTCAGGGGGCTATGGCTACACCTTC. The V gene is TRBV9, the J gene TRBJ1-2; 7 bases line up with TRBD1. V lost 5 bases to trimming and J lost 4 bases; unmatched junction nucleotides: 8. The CDR3 runs 14 residues. Germline lookup yields CDR1 SGDLS and CDR2 YYNGEE.